This is a list of T cell receptor beta chains from one sample in a study of T cells after yellow fever vaccination. TCRdb used MiXCR to reprocess the 5' RACE reads, holding one entry per CDR3 protein. The sample comprises about 85,000 distinct CDR3 sequences, about an eighth of which are singletons, and 20% to 25% rests with the top ten. The sample was CD8+ T cells not binding an NS4B(214-222) dextramer, sorted from PBMCs, taken approximately 22 days after the first yellow fever vaccination. The receptors were gathered from a man aged 18 to 30 who received the YFV17D yellow fever vaccine. Each CDR3 is given with its conserved first and last residue. A D gene is named only where the DNA matches it firmly. Clone size is given for some rows only: seen once, a few or many times, or a class if the clone is expanded.

D,V,size,J,DNA,CDR3
-,TRBV15,few,TRBJ2-3,TGTGCCACCAGCAGAGATAACCGGGGGTCCACAGATACGCAGTATTTT,CATSRDNRGSTDTQYF
TRBD2,TRBV29-1,few,TRBJ2-1,TGCAGCGTTGATGGCACTAGCGGATTCCGCGAGCAGTTCTTC,CSVDGTSGFREQFF
-,TRBV10-3,few,TRBJ2-1,TGTGCCATCAGTGAGGTCGCTTTCTCCTACAATGAGCAGTTCTTC,CAISEVAFSYNEQFF
-,TRBV5-5,-,TRBJ2-3,TGTGCCAGCAGCTTCCGGCTCTTGGGACCAGATACGCAGTATTTT,CASSFRLLGPDTQYF
-,TRBV12-5,-,TRBJ1-1,TGTGCTAGTGGTTTGGTGCTAGGAGCGGCGACTGAAGCTTTCTTT,CASGLVLGAATEAFF
-,TRBV19,-,TRBJ1-6,TGTGCCAGTAGTATCGGGGGCGTTCTGAGTTCACCCCTCCACTTT,CASSIGGVLSSPLHF
-,TRBV12-3/TRBV12-4,-,TRBJ2-3,TGTGCCAGCAGCCCTCACATCACAGATACGCAGTATTTT,CASSPHITDTQYF
-,TRBV6-6,few,TRBJ2-3,TGTGCCAGCAGTTACACAGACACAGATACGCAGTATTTT,CASSYTDTDTQYF
-,TRBV12-3/TRBV12-4,few,TRBJ1-2,TGTGCCAGCAGTTTAGGACAAGGCTACACCTTC,CASSLGQGYTF
-,TRBV27,many,TRBJ1-5,TGTGCCAGCAGTTTAGGTGTTCCAGAGCCCCAGCATTTT,CASSLGVPEPQHF
TRBD1,TRBV12-3/TRBV12-4,many,TRBJ1-2,TGTGCCAGCACCGAACAGGGGTTCTATGGCTACACCTTC,CASTEQGFYGYTF
TRBD1,TRBV7-9,few,TRBJ2-7,TGTGCCAGCAGCTCGCCTTGGACAGGGACCTACGAGCAGTACTTC,CASSSPWTGTYEQYF
-,TRBV10-1,few,TRBJ2-3,TGCGCCAGCAGTGAGTCCAGGGTTACTAGCACAGATACGCAGTATTTT,CASSESRVTSTDTQYF